The sequence of this T cell receptor beta chain was determined in a study of T cells expressing NK-cell markers. Whole-study context: Obtained from sorted CD3+CD56+NKG2C+, CD3+CD56+NKG2C- and CD3+CD56-NKG2C+ T cells were the TCR beta repertoires.

The germline gives CDR1 SGHRS, CDR2 YFSETQ. This CDR3 has 13 residues. 5'RACE template switching built TCR beta cDNA with unique molecular identifiers. TCRdb re-analyzed the 5' RACE reads; it lists each CDR3 protein once, without DNA. The table gives some 390,000 distinct CDR3 sequences; the top ten clones make up roughly 10% of it. The J gene is TRBJ1-4, the V gene TRBV5-1; TCRdb designates TRBD1, a call that cannot be tested without DNA. The source is a woman between 50 and 59 years old in good health. The sample taken for sequencing was blood T cells: a sorted CD56 or NKG2C T cell subset, CD4+ or CD8+ T cells, or bulk PBMC T cells (not recorded which). CDR3 residues: CASRQGGDEKLFF.